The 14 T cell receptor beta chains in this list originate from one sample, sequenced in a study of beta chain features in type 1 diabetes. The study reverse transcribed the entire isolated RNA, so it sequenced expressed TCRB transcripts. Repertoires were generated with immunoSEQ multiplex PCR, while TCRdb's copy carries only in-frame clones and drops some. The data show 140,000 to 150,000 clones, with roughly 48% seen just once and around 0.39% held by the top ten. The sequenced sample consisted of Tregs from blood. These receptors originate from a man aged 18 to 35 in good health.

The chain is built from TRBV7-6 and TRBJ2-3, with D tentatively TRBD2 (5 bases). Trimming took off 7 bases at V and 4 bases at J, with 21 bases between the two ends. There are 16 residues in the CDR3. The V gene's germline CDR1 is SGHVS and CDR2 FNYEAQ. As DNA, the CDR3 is TGTGCCAGCAACACACCTTCCCCGGGAAAGCCAGATACGCAGTATTTT. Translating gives CASNTPSPGKPDTQYF.

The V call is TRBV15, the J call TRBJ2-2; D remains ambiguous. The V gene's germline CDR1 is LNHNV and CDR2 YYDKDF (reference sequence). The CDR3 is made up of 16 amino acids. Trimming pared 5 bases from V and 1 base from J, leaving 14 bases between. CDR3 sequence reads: CATSPRLPLNTGELFF. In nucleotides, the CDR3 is TGTGCCACCAGCCCGCGATTGCCCCTGAACACCGGGGAGCTGTTTTTT.

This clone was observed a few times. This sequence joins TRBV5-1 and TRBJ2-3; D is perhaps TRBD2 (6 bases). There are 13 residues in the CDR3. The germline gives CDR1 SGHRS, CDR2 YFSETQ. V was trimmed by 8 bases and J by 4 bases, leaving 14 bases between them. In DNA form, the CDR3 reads TGCGCCAGTTCCGGGGGAGGTGCAGATACGCAGTATTTT. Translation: CASSGGGADTQYF.

DNA of the CDR3: TGTGCCAGCAGTTACTCGAGCAGGGGGCATCTAGGCTACACCTTC. This encodes CASSYSSRGHLGYTF. The chain employs TRBV6-5 and TRBJ1-2; 8 positions agree with TRBD1. This CDR3 has 15 amino acids. Trimming cost V 0 bases and J 8 bases; bases outside gene matches: 8. The germline gives CDR1 MNHEY, CDR2 SVGAGI.

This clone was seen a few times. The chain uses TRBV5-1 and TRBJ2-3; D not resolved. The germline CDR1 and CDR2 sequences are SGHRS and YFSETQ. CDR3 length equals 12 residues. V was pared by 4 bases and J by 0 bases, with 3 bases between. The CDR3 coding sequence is TGCGCCAGCAGCCGTAGCACAGATACGCAGTATTTT. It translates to CASSRSTDTQYF.

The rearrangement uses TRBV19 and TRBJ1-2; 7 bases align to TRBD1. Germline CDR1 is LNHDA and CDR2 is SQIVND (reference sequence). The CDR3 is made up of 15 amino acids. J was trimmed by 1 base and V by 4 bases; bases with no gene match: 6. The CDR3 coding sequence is TGTGCCAGTAGTACCAGGGGGACTTATAACTATGGCTACACCTTC. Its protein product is CASSTRGTYNYGYTF. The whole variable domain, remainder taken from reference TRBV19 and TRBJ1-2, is DGGITQSPKYLFRKEGQNVTLSCEQNLNHDAMYWYRQDPGQGLRLIYYSQIVNDFQKGDIAEGYSVSREKKESFPLTVTSAQKNPTAFYLCASSTRGTYNYGYTFGSGTRLTVV.

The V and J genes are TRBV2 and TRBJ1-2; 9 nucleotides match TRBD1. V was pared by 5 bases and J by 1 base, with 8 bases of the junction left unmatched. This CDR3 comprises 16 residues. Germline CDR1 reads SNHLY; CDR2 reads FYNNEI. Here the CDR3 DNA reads TGTGCCAGCAGTTTTTCCGGGACAGGGTTTAACTATGGCTACACCTTC. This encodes CASSFSGTGFNYGYTF.

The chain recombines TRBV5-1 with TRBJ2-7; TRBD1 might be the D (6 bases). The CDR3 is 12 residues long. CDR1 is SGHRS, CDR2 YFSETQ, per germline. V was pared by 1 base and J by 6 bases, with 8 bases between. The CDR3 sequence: CASSLSGVEQYF. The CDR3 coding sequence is TGCGCCAGCAGCTTGTCAGGGGTCGAGCAGTACTTC.

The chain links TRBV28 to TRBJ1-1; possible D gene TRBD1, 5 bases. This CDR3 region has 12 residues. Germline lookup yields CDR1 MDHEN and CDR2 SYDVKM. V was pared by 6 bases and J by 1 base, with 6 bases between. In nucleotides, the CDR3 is TGTGCCAGCAGAGACAGGAACACTGAAGCTTTCTTT. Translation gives CASRDRNTEAFF.

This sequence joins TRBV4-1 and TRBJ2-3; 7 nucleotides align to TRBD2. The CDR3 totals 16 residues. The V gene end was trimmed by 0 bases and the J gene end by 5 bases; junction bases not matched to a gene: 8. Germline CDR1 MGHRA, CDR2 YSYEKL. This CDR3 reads CASSQDSGGWVDTQYF. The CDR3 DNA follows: TGCGCCAGCAGCCAAGATTCGGGAGGATGGGTAGATACGCAGTATTTT.

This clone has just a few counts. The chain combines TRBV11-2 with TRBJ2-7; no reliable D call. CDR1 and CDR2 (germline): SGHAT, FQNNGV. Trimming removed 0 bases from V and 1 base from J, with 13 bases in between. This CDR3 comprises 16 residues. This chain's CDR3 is CASSLEYGQLSYEQYF. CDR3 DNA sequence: TGTGCCAGCAGCTTAGAATATGGGCAGTTGTCCTACGAGCAGTACTTC.

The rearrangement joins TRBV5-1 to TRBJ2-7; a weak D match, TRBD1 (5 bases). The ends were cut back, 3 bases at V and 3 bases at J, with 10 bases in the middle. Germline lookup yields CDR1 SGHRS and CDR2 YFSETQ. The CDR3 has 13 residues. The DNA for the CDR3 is TGCGCCAGCAGCTCGAACCAGGGCTACGAGCAGTACTTC. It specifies CASSSNQGYEQYF.

In nucleotides, the CDR3 is TGTGCCAGCAGCTTGAATGGAGCGGTACCGACCTACGAGCAGTACTTC. It encodes CASSLNGAVPTYEQYF. This chain connects TRBV7-2 to TRBJ2-7, with D maybe TRBD2 (5 bases). This CDR3 region has 16 residues. Trimming stripped 3 bases from V and 2 bases from J, with 17 bases between. Germline V CDR1 and CDR2: SGHTA, FQGNSA.

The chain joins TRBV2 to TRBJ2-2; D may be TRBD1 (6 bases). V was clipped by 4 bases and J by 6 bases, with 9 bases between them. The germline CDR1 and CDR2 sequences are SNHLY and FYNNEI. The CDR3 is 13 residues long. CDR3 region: CASSAGVSGELFF. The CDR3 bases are TGTGCCAGCAGTGCAGGGGTTTCCGGGGAGCTGTTTTTT.